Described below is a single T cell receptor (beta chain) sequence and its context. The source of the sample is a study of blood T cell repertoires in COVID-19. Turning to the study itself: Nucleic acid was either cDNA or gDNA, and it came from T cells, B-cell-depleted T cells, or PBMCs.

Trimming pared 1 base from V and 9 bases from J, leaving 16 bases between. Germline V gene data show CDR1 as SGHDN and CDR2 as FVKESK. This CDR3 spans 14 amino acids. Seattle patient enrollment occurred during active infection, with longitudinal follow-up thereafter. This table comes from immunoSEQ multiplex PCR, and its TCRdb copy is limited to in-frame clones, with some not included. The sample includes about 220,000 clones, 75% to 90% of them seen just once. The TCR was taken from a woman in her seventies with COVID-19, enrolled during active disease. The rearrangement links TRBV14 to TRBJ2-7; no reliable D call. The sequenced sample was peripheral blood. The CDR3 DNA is TGTGCCAGCAGCCAAGGTAATCCGCTAACGAGGCAGTACTTC. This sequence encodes CASSQGNPLTRQYF.